Listed here are 32 T cell receptor beta chains from one sample, sequenced in a study of blood T cells in healthy people across ages. With a J-beta primer mix and a sample-barcoded 5' primer, a second PCR ran 7 to 11 cycles. TCRdb used MiXCR to reprocess the 5' RACE reads, holding one entry per CDR3 protein. The sample holds 800,000 to 950,000 distinct CDR3 sequences, around 48% seen once. Source material: blood. Receptors were obtained from a man aged 25 to 40 in good health.

This rearrangement joins TRBV5-1 to TRBJ2-3; D unresolved. V was pared by 5 bases and J by 7 bases, with 8 bases between. CDR3 length: 11 amino acids. Germline V CDR1 and CDR2: SGHRS, YFSETQ. The CDR3 DNA is TGCGCCAGCAGAGATCCAAATACGCAGTATTTT. This translates into CASRDPNTQYF.

The rearrangement links TRBV9 to TRBJ2-1; D may match TRBD1 or TRBD2 (5 bases each). The germline V gene has CDR1 SGDLS and CDR2 YYNGEE. The CDR3 runs to 14 residues. The ends were cut back, 4 bases at V and 7 bases at J, with 15 bases in the middle. This CDR3 reads CASSFRDGPNEQFF. CDR3 in DNA: TGTGCCAGCAGCTTCCGGGACGGGCCAAATGAGCAGTTCTTC. Based on the CDR3 plus reference TRBV9 and TRBJ2-1, the full variable domain is DSGVTQTPKHLITATGQRVTLRCSPRSGDLSVYWYQQSLDQGLQFLIQYYNGEERAKGNILERFSAQQFPDLHSELNLSSLELGDSALYFCASSFRDGPNEQFFGPGTRLTVL.

The chain joins TRBV10-3 to TRBJ2-5; 7 nucleotides match TRBD2. The ends lost 6 bases at V and 1 base at J; junction bases unmatched: 5. Germline loops: CDR1 ENHRY, CDR2 SYGVKD. The CDR3 is 14 residues long. The CDR3 nucleotides read TGTGCCATCAGCTCTTCTAGCGGCCAAGAGACCCAGTACTTC. Its translation is CAISSSSGQETQYF.

The chain is built from TRBV6-2 or TRBV6-3 and TRBJ2-5; TRBD1 agrees at 11 bases. The germline CDR1 and CDR2 sequences are MNHEY and SVGEGT. The CDR3 runs 15 residues. J gave up 5 bases and V 5 bases, and 7 bases lay outside the gene matches. The CDR3 coding sequence is TGTGCCAGCAGTCGTACCGGGACAGGGGGTGAGACCCAGTACTTC. Translation gives CASSRTGTGGETQYF.

The rearrangement links TRBV15 to TRBJ2-1; D possibly corresponds to TRBD1 (6 bases). The V end was cut by 4 bases, the J end by 0 bases, with 10 bases between. The CDR3 has 15 residues. Germline V gene lookup returns CDR1 LNHNV and CDR2 YYDKDF (reference sequence). The DNA of the CDR3 is TGTGCCACCAGCACAGGGGAAGTCTCCTACAATGAGCAGTTCTTC. Amino acid sequence: CATSTGEVSYNEQFF. Full variable domain (outside the CDR3, taken from reference TRBV15 and TRBJ2-1): DAMVIQNPRYQVTQFGKPVTLSCSQTLNHNVMYWYQQKSSQAPKLLFHYYDKDFNNEADTPDNFQSRRPNTSFCFLDIRSPGLGDTAMYLCATSTGEVSYNEQFFGPGTRLTVL.

This clonotype has just a few counts. The chain uses TRBV20-1 and TRBJ2-7, with D possibly being TRBD1 (6 bases). Germline V lookup: CDR1 DFQATT, CDR2 SNEGSKA (reference sequence). Trimming removed 6 bases at V and 5 bases at J, with 17 bases between. The CDR3 is made up of 13 amino acids. The CDR3 protein is CSAYSGAHHEQYF. The CDR3 region has the DNA TGCAGTGCCTACTCAGGGGCCCACCACGAGCAGTACTTC.

This clonotype was counted once. The chain combines TRBV7-2 with TRBJ2-3, with 8 bases identical to TRBD2. Germline CDR1 SGHTA, CDR2 FQGNSA. Trimming cost V 4 bases and J 2 bases; bases outside gene matches: 2. The CDR3 totals 14 residues. For the CDR3, the DNA is TGTGCCAGCAGCTACGGGGGGGACACAGATACGCAGTATTTT. It is translated as CASSYGGDTDTQYF. Together with reference TRBV7-2 and TRBJ2-3, the CDR3 gives the full variable domain: GAGVSQSPSNKVTEKGKDVELRCDPISGHTALYWYRQSLGQGLEFLIYFQGNSAPDKSGLPSDRFSAERTGGSVSTLTIQRTQQEDSAVYLCASSYGGDTDTQYFGPGTRLTVL.

This clonotype showed up many times. The chain links TRBV9 to TRBJ2-1; 14 bases fit TRBD2. This CDR3 has 18 residues. Unmatched junction bases numbered 15, after V lost 0 bases and J lost 13 bases. Germline V gene sequence: CDR1 SGDLS, CDR2 YYNGEE. The CDR3 coding sequence is TGTGCCAGCAGCGTAGGGATCAGGACTAGCGGGGGGTCCTCAGAACAGTTCTTC. Amino acids: CASSVGIRTSGGSSEQFF.

V usage is TRBV5-8 and J usage is TRBJ2-3, with D perhaps matching TRBD1 (6 bases). The V and J ends lost 4 bases and 6 bases respectively, with 15 bases between them. The CDR3 spans 14 residues. Germline V gene sequence: CDR1 SGHTS, CDR2 YDEGEE. CDR3 residues: CASSPGTTRDTQYF. CDR3 sequence (DNA): TGTGCCAGCAGCCCCGGGACAACCCGGGATACGCAGTATTTT.

The genes are TRBV20-1 and TRBJ1-2; 8 nucleotides line up with TRBD1. The CDR3 totals 13 residues. Germline V gene data show CDR1 as DFQATT and CDR2 as SNEGSKA (reference sequence). V trimming: 5 bases; J trimming: 1 base; junction bases outside the gene matches: 3. CDR3 nucleotides: TGCAGTGCTCCGGGACAGGTTAACTATGGCTACACCTTC. This codes for CSAPGQVNYGYTF.

This CDR3 reads CASSSPVGPWEQYF. CDR3 bases: TGTGCCAGCAGCTCTCCGGTGGGACCTTGGGAGCAGTACTTC. The J gene is TRBJ2-7, the V gene TRBV7-9; the D call may be TRBD1 or TRBD2 (5 bases each). The CDR3 covers 14 residues. Germline V gene sequence: CDR1 SEHNR, CDR2 FQNEAQ (reference sequence). Between the trimmed V and J ends, which lost 4 bases and 7 bases, there was a span of 17 bases.

The chain has TRBV3-1 and TRBJ1-2; D unresolved. CDR1 and CDR2 (germline): LGHDT, YNNKEL (reference sequence). This CDR3 spans 12 amino acids. V lost 0 bases to trimming and J lost 10 bases, with 9 bases between them. As DNA, the CDR3 is TGTGCCAGCAGCCAAGAGGGTGGCTCCTACACCTTC. This encodes CASSQEGGSYTF.

The chain uses TRBV9 and TRBJ1-2; no firm D call. The length of the CDR3 is 13 residues. The V gene lost 1 base and the J gene lost 5 bases, with 9 bases spanning the gap. Germline V CDR1 and CDR2: SGDLS, YYNGEE. The CDR3 loop is CASSVPDGYGYTF. DNA of the CDR3: TGTGCCAGCAGCGTACCGGACGGATATGGCTACACCTTC.

V and J are TRBV9 and TRBJ2-3, with 8 bases that match TRBD2. Trimming cost V 0 bases and J 4 bases; bases outside gene matches: 4. From germline, CDR1 is SGDLS and CDR2 YYNGEE. The CDR3 length is 15 residues. CDR3 residues: CASSVGSGGSDTQYF. The CDR3 DNA is TGTGCCAGCAGCGTAGGGAGCGGGGGCTCAGATACGCAGTATTTT.

This chain links TRBV20-1 with TRBJ1-5, with TRBD1 as a possible D gene (6 bases). V lost 0 bases, J lost 7 bases, and 7 bases lay in between. CDR3 size: 12 residues. Per germline, CDR1 DFQATT and CDR2 SNEGSKA (reference sequence). The CDR3 loop is CSARDRGQPQHF. The CDR3 DNA reads as TGCAGTGCTAGAGATAGGGGGCAGCCCCAGCATTTT.

The chain couples TRBV20-1 to TRBJ2-4; no firm D call. The J call may be in error: the DNA end matches TRBJ2-5 better. The CDR3 totals 15 residues. Germline V gene data show CDR1 as DFQATT and CDR2 as SNEGSKA (reference sequence). For the CDR3, the DNA is TGCAGTGCTAGTCCCCTAGTCAGAGGATCGGAGACCCAGTACTTC. Translation gives CSASPLVRGSETQYF.

This clonotype was seen only a few times. This chain links TRBV9 with TRBJ2-7; TRBD1 agrees at 8 bases. This CDR3 is built from 15 residues. Per germline, CDR1 SGDLS and CDR2 YYNGEE. The V gene end was trimmed by 0 bases and the J gene end by 0 bases; junction bases not matched to a gene: 2. The chain's CDR3 is CASSVDGTGSYEQYF. The CDR3 DNA follows: TGTGCCAGCAGCGTAGATGGGACAGGCTCCTACGAGCAGTACTTC.

The chain combines TRBV28 with TRBJ2-3; D is unresolved. Per germline, CDR1 MDHEN and CDR2 SYDVKM. V lost 6 bases and J 3 bases, leaving 10 bases between the germline ends. The CDR3 runs 13 residues. CDR3 residues: CASRIQRTDTQYF. The CDR3 region has the DNA TGTGCCAGCAGGATCCAGCGAACAGATACGCAGTATTTT.

V and J are TRBV9 and TRBJ1-6, with 7 bases matching TRBD1. This CDR3 spans 15 amino acids. Germline CDR1 and CDR2: SGDLS and YYNGEE. The trim removed 2 bases at V and 6 bases at J, leaving 5 bases unmatched. The CDR3 DNA reads as TGTGCCAGCAGCGTCCAGGGGGAAACTAATTCACCCCTCCACTTT. Translating gives CASSVQGETNSPLHF.

This clonotype was found once. This chain connects TRBV7-2 to TRBJ2-5; a weak D match, TRBD2 (6 bases). Trimming pared 0 bases from V and 0 bases from J, leaving 8 bases between. This CDR3 is 15 amino acids long. Germline V gives CDR1 SGHTA, CDR2 FQGNSA. CDR3 in DNA: TGTGCCAGCAGCTTAGCGAGGGACTACCAAGAGACCCAGTACTTC. Its translation: CASSLARDYQETQYF. The entire variable domain, with the rest obtained from reference TRBV7-2 and TRBJ2-5, is as follows: GAGVSQSPSNKVTEKGKDVELRCDPISGHTALYWYRQSLGQGLEFLIYFQGNSAPDKSGLPSDRFSAERTGGSVSTLTIQRTQQEDSAVYLCASSLARDYQETQYFGPGTRLLVL.

This clonotype came up a few times. This chain uses TRBV6-1 with TRBJ2-1; no definite D call. The CDR3 runs 15 residues. The V gene lost 6 bases and the J gene lost 6 bases, with 18 bases spanning the gap. From germline, CDR1 is MNHNS and CDR2 SASEGT. The CDR3 reads CASRLHGNARNEQFF. As DNA, the CDR3 is TGTGCCAGCAGGCTACACGGTAATGCGCGCAATGAGCAGTTCTTC.

The rearrangement joins TRBV7-9 to TRBJ2-7; D remains ambiguous. The CDR3 contains 12 residues. Trimming took 0 bases from V and 5 from J, leaving 5 bases between them. Germline CDR1 and CDR2: SEHNR and FQNEAQ (reference sequence). The CDR3 here is CASSLAENEQYF. CDR3 nucleotides: TGTGCCAGCAGCTTAGCGGAGAACGAGCAGTACTTC.

This clonotype was counted a few times. This chain uses TRBV4-3 with TRBJ2-3; weak D call: TRBD2 (5 bases). CDR1 LGHNA and CDR2 YSLEER come from the germline V gene. V was cut by 0 bases and J by 5 bases, with 12 bases left in between. The CDR3 spans 15 residues. In DNA, the CDR3 is TGCGCCAGCAGCCAAGATCACGGGGTCGGAGATACGCAGTATTTT. Protein product: CASSQDHGVGDTQYF.

This clonotype was found a few times. The chain employs TRBV7-2 and TRBJ2-7, with D hard to call. Germline CDR1 and CDR2: SGHTA and FQGNSA. V was trimmed by 0 bases and J by 1 base, leaving 7 bases between them. The CDR3 spans 14 residues. The chain's CDR3 is CASSLADGSYEQYF. CDR3 in DNA: TGTGCCAGCAGCTTAGCAGACGGTTCCTACGAGCAGTACTTC.

This chain links TRBV7-9 with TRBJ2-7; no firm D call. Germline values: CDR1 SEHNR, CDR2 FQNEAQ (reference sequence). The CDR3 is 13 residues long. The V gene lost 3 bases and the J gene lost 0 bases, with 6 bases spanning the gap. CDR3 sequence (DNA): TGTGCCAGCAGCTTCGAGGCCTCCTACGAGCAGTACTTC. Protein product: CASSFEASYEQYF.

The table lists this clonotype with a few counts. The genes are TRBV9 and TRBJ1-6; the D is unclear. The CDR3 extends over 14 amino acids. Germline V gene sequence: CDR1 SGDLS, CDR2 YYNGEE. Between the trimmed V and J ends, which lost 0 bases and 6 bases, there was a span of 7 bases. In DNA form, the CDR3 reads TGTGCCAGCAGCGTAGAGGCCGCTAATTCACCCCTCCACTTT. It yields the protein CASSVEAANSPLHF.

This clonotype was seen at least ten times. The J gene is TRBJ2-1, the V gene TRBV3-1; 7 positions match TRBD2. After removal of 4 bases from V and 6 bases from J, the junction contained 9 bases not matched to a gene. Germline V gene data show CDR1 as LGHDT and CDR2 as YNNKEL (reference sequence). The CDR3 extends over 15 amino acids. The CDR3 DNA reads TGTGCCAGCAGCCTTTTGCTCACGGGGGGCAATGAGCAGTTCTTC. This sequence encodes CASSLLLTGGNEQFF.

The V and J genes are TRBV7-2 and TRBJ2-4; D gene uncertain. Trimming pared 1 base from V and 13 bases from J, leaving 11 bases between. The CDR3 has 12 amino acids. CDR1 and CDR2 (germline): SGHTA, FQGNSA. This chain's CDR3 is CASSLDGYKQYF. CDR3 DNA: TGTGCCAGCAGCTTAGATGGGTACAAGCAGTACTTC.

Only one count was recorded for this clonotype. A read error may be the cause here, since a much bigger clone is one base away. The rearrangement uses TRBV2 and TRBJ2-5; D remains ambiguous. The germline V and J ends were trimmed by 3 bases and 7 bases, with 9 bases remaining between them. The CDR3 covers 12 residues. Per the germline V gene, CDR1 is SNHLY and CDR2 is FYNNEI. This CDR3 is CASSENRGTQYF. CDR3 DNA sequence: TGTGCCAGCAGTGAGAACAGAGGGACCCAGTACTTC.

The rearrangement uses TRBV9 and TRBJ1-6; the D gene is possibly TRBD1 (5 bases). This CDR3 contains 13 residues. V lost 3 bases, J lost 8 bases, and 9 bases lay in between. CDR1 is SGDLS, CDR2 YYNGEE, per germline. The CDR3 loop reads CASSGARDSPLHF. CDR3 nucleotide sequence: TGTGCCAGCAGCGGAGCCAGGGATTCACCCCTCCACTTT.

The chain is built from TRBV7-8 and TRBJ2-3; no reliable D call. Germline V gene sequence: CDR1 SGHVS, CDR2 FQNEAQ. Trimming removed 2 bases from V and 2 bases from J, with 14 bases in between. CDR3 length equals 16 residues. The CDR3 sequence: CASSLFSPGTTDTQYF. CDR3 nucleotide sequence: TGTGCCAGCAGCTTATTCTCGCCAGGAACCACAGATACGCAGTATTTT.

This sequence joins TRBV20-1 and TRBJ2-7; 10 bases line up with TRBD2. V gave up 4 bases and J gave up 3 bases; unmatched junction bases: 0. Per germline, CDR1 DFQATT and CDR2 SNEGSKA (reference sequence). The CDR3 loop spans 12 amino acids. The CDR3 nucleotides read TGCAGTGCTACTAGCGGGGGCTACGAGCAGTACTTC. Translation: CSATSGGYEQYF.